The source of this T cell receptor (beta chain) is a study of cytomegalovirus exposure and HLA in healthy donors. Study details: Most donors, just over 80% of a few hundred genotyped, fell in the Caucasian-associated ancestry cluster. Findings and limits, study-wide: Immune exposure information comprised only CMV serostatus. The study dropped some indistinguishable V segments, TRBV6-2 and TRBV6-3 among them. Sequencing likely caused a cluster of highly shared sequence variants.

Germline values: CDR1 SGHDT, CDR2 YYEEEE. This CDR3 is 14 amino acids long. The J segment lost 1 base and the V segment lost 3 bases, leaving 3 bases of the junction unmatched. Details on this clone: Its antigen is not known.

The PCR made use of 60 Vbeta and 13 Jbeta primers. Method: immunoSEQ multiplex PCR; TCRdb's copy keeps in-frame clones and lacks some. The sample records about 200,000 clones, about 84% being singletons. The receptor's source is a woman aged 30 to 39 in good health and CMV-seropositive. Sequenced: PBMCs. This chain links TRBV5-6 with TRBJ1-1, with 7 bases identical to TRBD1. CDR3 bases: TGTGCCAGCAGCTGGGACAGAACGAACACTGAAGCTTTCTTT. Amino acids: CASSWDRTNTEAFF.